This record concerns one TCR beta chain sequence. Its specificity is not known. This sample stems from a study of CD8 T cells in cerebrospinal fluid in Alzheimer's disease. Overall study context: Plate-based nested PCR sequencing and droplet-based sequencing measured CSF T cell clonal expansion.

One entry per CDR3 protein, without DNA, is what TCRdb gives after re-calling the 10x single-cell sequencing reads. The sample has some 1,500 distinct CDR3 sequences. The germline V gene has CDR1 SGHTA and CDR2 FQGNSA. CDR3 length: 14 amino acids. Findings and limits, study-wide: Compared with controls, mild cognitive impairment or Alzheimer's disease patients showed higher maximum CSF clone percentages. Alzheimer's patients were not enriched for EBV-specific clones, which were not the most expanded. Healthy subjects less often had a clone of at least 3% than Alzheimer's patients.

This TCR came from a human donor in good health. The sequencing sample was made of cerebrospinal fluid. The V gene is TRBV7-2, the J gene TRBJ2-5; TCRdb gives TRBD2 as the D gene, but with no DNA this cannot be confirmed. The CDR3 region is CASSPGGSVETQYF.